This T cell receptor beta chain appears in the sequencing data of a study of blood T cell repertoires in COVID-19. Sequencing was performed with immunoSEQ multiplex PCR; in TCRdb, only in-frame clones are kept and a portion is missing. Here the sample spans about 150,000 clones, around 87% being singletons. CDR1 LNHNV and CDR2 YYDKDF come from the germline V gene (reference sequence). The length of the CDR3 is 13 residues. V lost 1 base, J lost 6 bases, and 10 bases lay in between. This clone showed up just once. V gene TRBV15 combines with J gene TRBJ2-7, with D possibly being TRBD1 (6 bases). This clonotype was obtained from an elderly man with acute or convalescent COVID-19. What was sequenced was peripheral blood. The CDR3 here is CATSRGNRVEQYF. The DNA for the CDR3 is TGTGCCACCAGCAGAGGCAACAGGGTCGAGCAGTACTTC.